The present entry profiles one TCR beta chain with its context. Both 60 Vbeta primers and 13 Jbeta primers went into the PCR. The protocol was immunoSEQ multiplex PCR, while the TCRdb copy is restricted to in-frame clones and leaves out a portion. The sample shows fewer than 250,000 clones, about four fifths of them seen only once. This entry comes from a study of cytomegalovirus exposure and HLA in healthy donors. The J segment lost 2 bases and the V segment lost 10 bases, leaving 4 bases of the junction unmatched. This CDR3 has 12 residues. From germline, CDR1 is SNHLY and CDR2 FYNNEI. The chain recombines TRBV2 with TRBJ1-1, with 7 bases fitting TRBD1. The clonotype was recovered from a woman aged 45-65 years in good health and CMV-seropositive. The sequenced sample was PBMCs. The CDR3 sequence is CATTGVNTEAFF. The CDR3 DNA reads TGTGCCACTACAGGGGTTAACACTGAAGCTTTCTTT.